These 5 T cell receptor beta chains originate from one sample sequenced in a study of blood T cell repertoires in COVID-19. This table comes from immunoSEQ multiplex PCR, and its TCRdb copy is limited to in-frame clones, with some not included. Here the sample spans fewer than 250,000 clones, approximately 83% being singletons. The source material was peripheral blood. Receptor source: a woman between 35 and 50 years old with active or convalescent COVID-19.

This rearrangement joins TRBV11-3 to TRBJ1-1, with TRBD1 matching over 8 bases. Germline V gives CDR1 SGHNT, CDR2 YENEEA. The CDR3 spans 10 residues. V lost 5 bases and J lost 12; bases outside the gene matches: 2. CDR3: CASSGQGTFF. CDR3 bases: TGTGCCAGCAGCGGACAGGGAACTTTCTTT.

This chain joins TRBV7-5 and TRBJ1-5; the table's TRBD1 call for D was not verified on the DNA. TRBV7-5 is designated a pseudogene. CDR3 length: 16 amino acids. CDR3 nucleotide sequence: TGTGTCAGAAGCTTAGAAGGACAGATCGCCAATCAGCCCCAGCATTTT. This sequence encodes CVRSLEGQIANQPQHF.

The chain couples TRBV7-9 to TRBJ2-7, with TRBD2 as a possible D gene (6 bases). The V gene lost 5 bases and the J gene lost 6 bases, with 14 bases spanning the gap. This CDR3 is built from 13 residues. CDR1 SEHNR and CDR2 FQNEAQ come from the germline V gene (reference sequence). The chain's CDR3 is CASSLSGDREQYF. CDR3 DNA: TGTGCCAGCAGCCTTTCGGGGGATCGCGAGCAGTACTTC.

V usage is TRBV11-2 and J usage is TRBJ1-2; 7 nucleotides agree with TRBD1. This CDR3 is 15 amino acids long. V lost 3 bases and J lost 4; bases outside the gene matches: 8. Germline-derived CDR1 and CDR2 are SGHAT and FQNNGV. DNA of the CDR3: TGTGCCAGCAGCTTCGCGGCAGGGGGACTCTATGGCTACACCTTC. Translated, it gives CASSFAAGGLYGYTF.

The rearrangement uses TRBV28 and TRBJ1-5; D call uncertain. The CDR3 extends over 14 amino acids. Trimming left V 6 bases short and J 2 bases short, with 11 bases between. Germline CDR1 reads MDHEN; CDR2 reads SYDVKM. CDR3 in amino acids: CASRLRRGNQPQHF. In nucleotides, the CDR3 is TGTGCCAGCAGGTTGAGGCGCGGCAATCAGCCCCAGCATTTT.